The next 21 T cell receptor beta chains were all read from a single sample in a study of CD8+CD57+ T cells in acquired aplastic anemia. CDR3 and TCR beta VDJ profiling relied on a genomic DNA template. TCRdb independently ran MiXCR on the reads; one entry per CDR3 protein. The table lists over 150,000 distinct CDR3 sequences, roughly two thirds of them singletons. All sequencing subjects had displayed CD8+CD57+ cell expansion on flow cytometry. Sample: sorted CD4+, CD8+, or CD8+CD57+ T cells (not recorded which) from PBMCs. These TCRs come from a human donor with aplastic anemia.

This chain connects TRBV20-1 to TRBJ2-1, with TRBD1 matching over 7 bases. CDR1 is DFQATT, CDR2 SNEGSKA, per germline (reference sequence). There are 13 residues in the CDR3. The ends lost 7 bases at V and 6 bases at J; junction bases unmatched: 9. The CDR3 coding sequence is TGCAGTGTACCGGGACAGACAGGCAATGAGCAGTTCTTC. It specifies CSVPGQTGNEQFF.

Comment on this clonotype: A read error may produce the germline difference seen at one junction end. The chain joins TRBV7-6 to TRBJ1-2, with 8 positions matching TRBD1. In germline, CDR1 is SGHVS, CDR2 FNYEAQ. The CDR3 extends over 13 amino acids. The CDR3 loop is CASSSDRDYGYIF. DNA of the CDR3: TGTGCCAGCAGCTCGGACAGGGACTATGGCTACATCTTC.

This chain uses TRBV3-1 with TRBJ1-6, with 10 bases fitting TRBD1. The CDR3 consists of 14 residues. After removal of 6 bases from V and 10 bases from J, the junction contained 6 bases not matched to a gene. The V gene's germline CDR1 is LGHDT and CDR2 YNNKEL (reference sequence). In nucleotides, the CDR3 is TGTGCCAGCAGTCGCGACAGGGGGCAGTCACCCCTCCACTTT. It codes for CASSRDRGQSPLHF. The full variable domain, its missing parts supplied by reference TRBV3-1 and TRBJ1-6, is DTAVSQTPKYLVTQMGNDKSIKCEQNLGHDTMYWYKQDSKKFLKIMFSYNNKELIINETVPNRFSPKSPDKAHLNLHINSLELGDSAVYFCASSRDRGQSPLHFGNGTRLTVT.

This clonotype has just a few counts. This chain connects TRBV12-3 or TRBV12-4 to TRBJ1-3, with 10 nucleotides matching TRBD1. The length of the CDR3 is 15 residues. With 5 bases clipped from V and 3 bases from J, the junction kept 4 bases outside the gene matches. The CDR3 region is CASSLDRGLGNTIYF. In nucleotides, the CDR3 is TGTGCCAGCAGTCTCGACAGGGGGCTTGGAAACACCATATATTTT.

CDR3: CASSFLPGRGEQYF. The CDR3 bases are TGTGCCAGCAGCTTCCTACCGGGGAGAGGCGAGCAGTACTTC. The chain uses TRBV25-1 and TRBJ2-7, with a weak D call TRBD2 (5 bases). The CDR3 loop spans 14 amino acids. Germline-derived CDR1 and CDR2 are MGHDK and SYGVNS. V was pared by 6 bases and J by 6 bases, with 18 bases between.

The CDR3 spells CASSIAAVPNEQYF. Here the CDR3 DNA reads TGTGCCAGTAGTATCGCGGCCGTCCCCAACGAGCAGTACTTC. V gene TRBV19 combines with J gene TRBJ2-7; D ambiguous. Germline loops: CDR1 LNHDA, CDR2 SQIVND (reference sequence). This CDR3 is 14 amino acids long. V shed 3 bases and J shed 5 bases, with 14 bases lying between them. The full variable domain, with the rest looked up from reference TRBV19 and TRBJ2-7, is DGGITQSPKYLFRKEGQNVTLSCEQNLNHDAMYWYRQDPGQGLRLIYYSQIVNDFQKGDIAEGYSVSREKKESFPLTVTSAQKNPTAFYLCASSIAAVPNEQYFGPGTRLTVT.

CDR3 DNA sequence: TGTGCCAGCAGCTCGGTAGGACGGGCCTACGAGCAGTACTTC. Protein sequence: CASSSVGRAYEQYF. The rearrangement links TRBV5-5 to TRBJ2-7, with D unresolved. The CDR3 covers 14 residues. CDR1 is SGHKS, CDR2 YYEKEE, per germline (reference sequence). V shed 3 bases and J shed 2 bases, with 12 bases lying between them.

V is TRBV5-6 and J is TRBJ1-2; TRBD1 is a possible D gene (6 bases). Germline CDR1 and CDR2: SGHDT and YYEEEE. This CDR3 spans 16 amino acids. V lost 4 bases and J lost 1, with 17 bases in between. The CDR3 here is CASSTMDSLINYGYTF. The CDR3 DNA is TGTGCCAGCAGCACAATGGACAGCCTCATTAACTATGGCTACACCTTC.

This clonotype appeared once. The junction differs from germline at one of its ends, possibly a read error. The chain uses TRBV6-5 and TRBJ2-1; possible D gene TRBD2, 6 bases. CDR3 length: 14 residues. From germline, CDR1 is MNHEY and CDR2 SVGAGI. CDR3 region: CASKELAEYNERFF. CDR3 sequence (DNA): TGTGCCAGCAAGGAACTAGCCGAGTACAATGAGCGGTTCTTC.

The chain is built from TRBV14 and TRBJ2-7; 11 nucleotides align to TRBD2. Looked up from germline, CDR1 is SGHDN and CDR2 is FVKESK. There are 14 residues in the CDR3. The V segment lost 7 bases and the J segment 4 bases; nucleotides outside the gene matches: 6. In DNA form, the CDR3 reads TGTGCCAGCAATAGCGGGAGGGCCCGGTACGAGCAGTACTTC. Its translation: CASNSGRARYEQYF.

To note about this clonotype: A read error may produce the germline difference seen at one junction end. The rearrangement links TRBV7-2 to TRBJ1-6; maybe TRBD1 (6 bases). From germline, CDR1 is SGHTA and CDR2 FQGNSA. The CDR3 length is 16 residues. CDR3 sequence (DNA): TGTGCCAGCAGCCCGAGCCATAGGGGGACGAATTCACCCCTCGACTTT. The encoded protein is CASSPSHRGTNSPLDF.

This chain links TRBV12-3 or TRBV12-4 with TRBJ2-2; 7 bases fit TRBD1. V gave up 3 bases and J gave up 7 bases; unmatched junction bases: 5. The CDR3 sequence is 14 residues long. Here the CDR3 DNA reads TGTGCCAGCAGTTTCTCCAGACAGGGCGGGGAGCTGTTTTTT. Residues: CASSFSRQGGELFF.

The CDR3 DNA is TGTGCCGCCGGGGACAGGACGAACACTGAAGCTTTCTTT. Translation: CAAGDRTNTEAFF. The chain has TRBV2 and TRBJ1-1, with TRBD1 identical over 8 bases. After removal of 11 bases from V and 1 base from J, the junction contained 6 bases not matched to a gene. The CDR3 spans 13 residues. Germline lookup yields CDR1 SNHLY and CDR2 FYNNEI.

The V and J genes are TRBV9 and TRBJ1-4; 7 bases fit TRBD1. The J segment lost 5 bases and the V segment lost 0 bases, leaving 4 bases of the junction unmatched. The CDR3 sequence is 15 residues long. Germline loops: CDR1 SGDLS, CDR2 YYNGEE. The CDR3 nucleotides read TGTGCCAGCAGCGTAGAGGGACAGCGGAATGAAAAACTGTTTTTT. This gives the protein CASSVEGQRNEKLFF.

This clonotype was seen many times. This chain connects TRBV2 to TRBJ1-6, with 9 nucleotides matching TRBD1. CDR1 and CDR2 from the germline V gene are SNHLY and FYNNEI. Trimming at V came to 6 bases and at J to 5 bases, leaving 5 bases not matched to a gene. The CDR3 sequence is 15 residues long. In nucleotides, the CDR3 is TGTGCCAGCAGCGAGACAGGGGGTCATAATTCACCCCTCCACTTT. Encoded protein: CASSETGGHNSPLHF.

The genes are TRBV7-2 and TRBJ2-3, with TRBD2 matching 8 bases. The CDR3 loop spans 16 amino acids. Germline assignment: CDR1 SGHTA and CDR2 FQGNSA. With 4 bases clipped from V and 4 bases from J, the junction kept 10 bases outside the gene matches. CDR3 DNA sequence: TGTGCCAGCAGCTCTACACCGGGACTAGGTGCAGATACGCAGTATTTT. Protein product: CASSSTPGLGADTQYF.

The rearrangement uses TRBV7-9 and TRBJ2-5; D perhaps matches TRBD2 (5 bases). The CDR3 consists of 14 residues. V was clipped by 5 bases and J by 2 bases, with 12 bases between them. Per germline, CDR1 SEHNR and CDR2 FQNEAQ (reference sequence). The CDR3 spells CASSTRGIQETQYF. The CDR3 nucleotides read TGTGCCAGCAGCACCAGAGGGATACAAGAGACCCAGTACTTC.

This clonotype turned up a few times. The V and J genes are TRBV25-1 and TRBJ2-7, with 7 nucleotides matching TRBD1. The V and J ends lost 4 bases and 0 bases, in that order; junction bases with no gene match: 12. CDR3 length: 17 amino acids. Germline CDR1 is MGHDK and CDR2 is SYGVNS. In DNA form, the CDR3 reads TGTGCCAGCAGTGTATCCCTGGGACAGTCGTACTCCTACGAGCAGTACTTC. Translated: CASSVSLGQSYSYEQYF.

The J gene is TRBJ1-1, the V gene TRBV5-4; no clear D gene. CDR1 is SGHNT, CDR2 YYREEE, per germline (reference sequence). Trimming left V 0 bases short and J 2 bases short, with 14 bases between. The CDR3 contains 16 residues. The CDR3 coding sequence is TGTGCCAGCAGCTTGGGGAGCGGGTTTCGTAACACTGAAGCTTTCTTT. This translates into CASSLGSGFRNTEAFF.

In this sample, this clonotype turned up many times. The chain joins TRBV6-4 to TRBJ1-1; D might be TRBD1 (6 bases). The CDR3 length is 14 residues. Per germline, CDR1 MRHNA and CDR2 SNTAGT. Trimming cost V 4 bases and J 4 bases, with 13 bases left between them. CDR3 sequence (DNA): TGTGCCAGCAGTGGGGCAGGGGAACGCACTGAAGCTTTCTTT. This gives the protein CASSGAGERTEAFF.

V gene TRBV9 combines with J gene TRBJ1-6, with D tentatively TRBD1 (6 bases). Trimming pared 3 bases from V and 6 bases from J, leaving 10 bases between. This CDR3 spans 14 amino acids. Germline V gene data show CDR1 as SGDLS and CDR2 as YYNGEE. The CDR3 sequence: CASSGQASNSPLHF. The CDR3 coding sequence is TGTGCCAGCAGCGGACAGGCTTCTAATTCACCCCTCCACTTT.